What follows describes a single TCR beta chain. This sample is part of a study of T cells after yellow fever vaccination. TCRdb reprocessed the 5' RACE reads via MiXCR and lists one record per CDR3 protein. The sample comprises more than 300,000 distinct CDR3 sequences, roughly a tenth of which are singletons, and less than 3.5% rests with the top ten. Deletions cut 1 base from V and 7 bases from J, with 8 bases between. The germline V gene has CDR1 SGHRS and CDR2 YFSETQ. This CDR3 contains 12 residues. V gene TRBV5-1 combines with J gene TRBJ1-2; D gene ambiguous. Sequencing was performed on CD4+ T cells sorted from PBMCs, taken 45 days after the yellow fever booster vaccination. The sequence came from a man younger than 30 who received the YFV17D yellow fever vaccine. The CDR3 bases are TGCGCCAGCAGCTTGTCGGCCACTGGCTACACCTTC. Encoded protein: CASSLSATGYTF.